This T cell receptor beta chain came from a study of glioma-infiltrating T cells after dendritic cell vaccination. Sequencing was performed with immunoSEQ multiplex PCR; in TCRdb, only in-frame clones are kept and a portion is missing. The top ten clones hold 2% to 2.5% of a sample with about 76,000 clones, around 87% of them seen once. Germline V gene lookup returns CDR1 MNHNS and CDR2 SASEGT. V was clipped by 8 bases and J by 2 bases; unmatched bases: 3. The CDR3 contains 13 residues. Regarding time point: after dendritic cell vaccination, including at tumor progression/relapse. PBMC were collected before vaccination, two weeks after the third vaccination, and at progression.

The sequences come from blood, collected after dendritic cell vaccination. The TCR was taken from a human donor with glioblastoma. The chain employs TRBV6-1 and TRBJ1-5, with 7 nucleotides matching TRBD1. The CDR3 loop is CASQGGGNQPQHF. CDR3 nucleotide sequence: TGTGCCAGCCAGGGGGGAGGCAATCAGCCCCAGCATTTT.